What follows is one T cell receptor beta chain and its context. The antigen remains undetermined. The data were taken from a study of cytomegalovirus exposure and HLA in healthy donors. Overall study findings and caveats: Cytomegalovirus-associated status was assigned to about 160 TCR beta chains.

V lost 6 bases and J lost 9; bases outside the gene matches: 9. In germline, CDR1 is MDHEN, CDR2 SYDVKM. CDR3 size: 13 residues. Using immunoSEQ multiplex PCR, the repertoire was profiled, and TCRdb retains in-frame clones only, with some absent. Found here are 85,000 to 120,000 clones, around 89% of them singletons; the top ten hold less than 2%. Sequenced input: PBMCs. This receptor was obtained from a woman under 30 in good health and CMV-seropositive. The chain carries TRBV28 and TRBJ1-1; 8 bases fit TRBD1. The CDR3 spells CASSQIRQGKAFF. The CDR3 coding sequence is TGTGCCAGCAGCCAAATCAGACAGGGGAAAGCTTTCTTT.